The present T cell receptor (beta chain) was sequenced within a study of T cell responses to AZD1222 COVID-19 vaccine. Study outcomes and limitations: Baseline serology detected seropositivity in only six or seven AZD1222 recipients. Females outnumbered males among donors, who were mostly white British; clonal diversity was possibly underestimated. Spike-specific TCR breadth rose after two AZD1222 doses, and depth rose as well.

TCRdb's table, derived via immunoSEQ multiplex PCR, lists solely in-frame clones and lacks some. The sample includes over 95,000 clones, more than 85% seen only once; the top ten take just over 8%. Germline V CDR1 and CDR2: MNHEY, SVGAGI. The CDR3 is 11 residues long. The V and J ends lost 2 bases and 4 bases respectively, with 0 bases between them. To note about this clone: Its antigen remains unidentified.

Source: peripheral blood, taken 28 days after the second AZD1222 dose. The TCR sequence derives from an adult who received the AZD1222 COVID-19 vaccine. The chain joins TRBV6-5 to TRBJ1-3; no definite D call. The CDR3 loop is CASSYGNTIYF. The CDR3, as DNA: TGTGCCAGCAGTTACGGAAACACCATATATTTT.